A selection of T cell receptor beta chains follows, all from one sample in a study of T cell responses to AZD1222 COVID-19 vaccine. Sequenced by immunoSEQ multiplex PCR; TCRdb stores in-frame clones only, minus some. The table lists 68,000 or so clones, 80% to 85% of them singletons, with 12% in the top ten. This sample comprised peripheral blood, obtained on day 0 of AZD1222 vaccination. All receptors come from an adult in good health. CDR3s include the opening cysteine and the closing phenylalanine or tryptophan. Each record gives: clone size, V gene, D gene, J gene, CDR3 protein, CDR3 DNA. The D gene is left open where the match is weak. Some rows mark clone size as missing; the rest say once, few, many or name a class of expanded clone.

once,TRBV19,NA,TRBJ1-4,CASSIDPSGLGGNEKLFF,TGTGCCAGTAGTATAGACCCCTCCGGATTGGGTGGTAATGAAAAACTGTTTTTT
NA,TRBV7-2,NA,TRBJ2-5,CASSPAGSIQTQYF,TGTGCCAGCAGCCCGGCGGGTAGCATCCAGACCCAGTACTTC
NA,TRBV10-3,TRBD1,TRBJ1-1,CAKRRPTGMNTEAFF,TGTGCCAAAAGACGACCGACAGGGATGAACACTGAAGCTTTCTTT
once,TRBV6-5,TRBD1,TRBJ1-5,CASMDRGRQPQHF,TGTGCCAGCATGGACAGGGGGCGTCAGCCCCAGCATTTT
NA,TRBV13,NA,TRBJ1-1,CASSPRVQLNTEAFF,TGTGCCAGCAGCCCCAGGGTCCAATTGAACACTGAAGCTTTCTTT
NA,TRBV6-5,NA,TRBJ2-7,CATGGLGGIYEQYF,TGTGCCACTGGGGGCCTAGGGGGAATCTACGAGCAGTACTTC
NA,TRBV11-3,NA,TRBJ1-1,CASSLSGGAFF,TGTGCCAGCAGCCTATCTGGTGGAGCTTTCTTT
NA,TRBV7-9,NA,TRBJ2-7,CASAFRGSLSYEQYF,TGTGCCAGCGCTTTCCGGGGGTCCCTCTCCTACGAGCAGTACTTC
NA,TRBV11-2,NA,TRBJ1-1,CASSLLGQSNTEAFF,TGTGCCAGCAGCTTACTAGGACAGAGTAACACTGAAGCTTTCTTT
NA,TRBV4-1,NA,TRBJ1-5,CASKDSLYSNQPQHF,TGCGCCAGCAAGGACAGTCTTTATAGCAATCAGCCCCAGCATTTT